The rows below give T cell receptor beta chains drawn from one sample of a study of cytomegalovirus exposure and HLA in healthy donors. Profiled with immunoSEQ multiplex PCR; TCRdb holds only in-frame clones, not every one. The table includes some 170,000 clones, about 65% detected once. The sample comprised PBMCs. The receptors originated from a woman aged 25 to 39 in good health and CMV-seronegative. Each CDR3 is given with its conserved first and last residue. The order of the fields is CDR3 DNA, CDR3 protein, V gene, J gene, D gene, clone size. The D gene is left open where the match is weak. Clone size is not always given. Where it is, it says once, few, many or a class for expanded clones.

TGCAGCGCTACCAGGGGTGGGGCCTACGAGCAGTACTTC,CSATRGGAYEQYF,TRBV29-1,TRBJ2-7,-,few
TGCGCCAGCAGCCAAGTTGGGCGGGGTTGGAATGAGCAGTTCTTC,CASSQVGRGWNEQFF,TRBV4-1,TRBJ2-1,-,-
TGTGCCAGCAGGGACAGGGGGTTTCTTAATGAAAAACTGTTTTTT,CASRDRGFLNEKLFF,TRBV2,TRBJ1-4,TRBD1,-
TGTGCCAGTAGTGACAGGGGCACCGGGGAGCTGTTTTTT,CASSDRGTGELFF,TRBV19,TRBJ2-2,TRBD1,-
TGTGCCAGCAGACCCGGGACAGGGGCAGCCTACGAGCAGTACTTC,CASRPGTGAAYEQYF,TRBV6-1,TRBJ2-7,TRBD1,-
TGTGCCAGCAGCGTAATGGCGGGAGGGCCCTACGAGCAGTACTTC,CASSVMAGGPYEQYF,TRBV9,TRBJ2-7,TRBD2,-
TGTGCCAGCAGTTCTACTCCGGGACTCCAGTACTTC,CASSSTPGLQYF,TRBV7-9,TRBJ2-7,-,few
TGTGCCAGCAGTTTATATTTTAAGAGCTCGGGGGAGCTGTTTTTT,CASSLYFKSSGELFF,TRBV27,TRBJ2-2,-,-
TGTGCCTGGAGTAGGACAGGGGGTTGGAATGGCTACACCTTC,CAWSRTGGWNGYTF,TRBV30,TRBJ1-2,TRBD1,few
TGTGCCAGCAGCGTGCTAGCCGGGAATAGCAATCAGCCCCAGCATTTT,CASSVLAGNSNQPQHF,TRBV7-2,TRBJ1-5,-,-
TGTGCCAGTAGTAGACTAGCGGGAGGCAACCAGTTCTTC,CASSRLAGGNQFF,TRBV19,TRBJ2-1,TRBD2,once
TGTGCCACCGGGGGGACAGGGACGCCCGATACGCAGTATTTT,CATGGTGTPDTQYF,TRBV7-2,TRBJ2-3,TRBD1,-
TGTGCCAGCAGGGGACTAGCGGGGGGGGAGACCCAGTACTTC,CASRGLAGGETQYF,TRBV6-6,TRBJ2-5,TRBD2,few
TGTGCCAGCAGGCCCGACAGGGGGCTAGAGGGGCAGTACTTC,CASRPDRGLEGQYF,TRBV2,TRBJ2-7,TRBD1,-
TGTGCCAGCAGGAATACTCTTCGGCAGGGAAGCGGGAGGGTAGGCACCGGGGAGCTGTTTTTT,CASRNTLRQGSGRVGTGELFF,TRBV7-6,TRBJ2-2,TRBD2,-
TGTGCCATCCTACAACAGGGGGTCTATGGCTACACCTTC,CAILQQGVYGYTF,TRBV10-3,TRBJ1-2,TRBD1,-
TGTGCCAGCAGCTTAGGTGGGGGCCTCTACGAGCAGTACTTC,CASSLGGGLYEQYF,TRBV7-2,TRBJ2-7,-,-
TGCGCCAGCAGCCAGCTTACAGGGAATCTGGTCCCCTATAATTCACCCCTCCACTTT,CASSQLTGNLVPYNSPLHF,TRBV4-3,TRBJ1-6,-,-
TGCGCCAGCAGCCCCCGTTACGACAGGCGGTGGGACACTGAAGCTTTCTTT,CASSPRYDRRWDTEAFF,TRBV4-3,TRBJ1-1,-,-
TGTGCCAGCAGTGACGCAGGGGGTTCGAACACTGAAGCTTTCTTT,CASSDAGGSNTEAFF,TRBV2,TRBJ1-1,TRBD1,-
TGTGCCAGCAGTTACTCTTCGTACACTGAAGCTTTCTTT,CASSYSSYTEAFF,TRBV6-6,TRBJ1-1,-,-
TGTGCCAGCAGCTTGGGTATAGGGGCTGCGGAGACCCAGTACTTC,CASSLGIGAAETQYF,TRBV13,TRBJ2-5,-,once